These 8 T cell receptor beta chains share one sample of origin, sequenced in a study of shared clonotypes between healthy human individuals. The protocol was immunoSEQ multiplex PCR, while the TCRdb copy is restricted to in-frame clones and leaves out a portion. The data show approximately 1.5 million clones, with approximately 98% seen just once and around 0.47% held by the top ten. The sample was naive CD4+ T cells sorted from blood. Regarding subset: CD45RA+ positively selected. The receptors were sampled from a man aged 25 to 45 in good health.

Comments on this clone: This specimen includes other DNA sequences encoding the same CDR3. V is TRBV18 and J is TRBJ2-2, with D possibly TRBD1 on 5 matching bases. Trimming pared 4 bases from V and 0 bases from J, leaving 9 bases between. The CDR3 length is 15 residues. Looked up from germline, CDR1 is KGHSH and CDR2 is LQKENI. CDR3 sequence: CASSLGQANTGELFF. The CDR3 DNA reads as TGTGCCAGCTCACTTGGACAAGCGAACACCGGGGAGCTGTTTTTT. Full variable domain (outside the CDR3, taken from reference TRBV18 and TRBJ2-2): NAGVMQNPRHLVRRRGQEARLRCSPMKGHSHVYWYRQLPEEGLKFMVYLQKENIIDESGMPKERFSAEFPKEGPSILRIQQVVRGDSAAYFCASSLGQANTGELFFGEGSRLTVL.

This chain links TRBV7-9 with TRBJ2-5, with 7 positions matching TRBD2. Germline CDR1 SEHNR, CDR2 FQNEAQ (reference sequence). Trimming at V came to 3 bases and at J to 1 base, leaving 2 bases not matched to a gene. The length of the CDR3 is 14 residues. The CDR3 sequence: CASSFSGGQETQYF. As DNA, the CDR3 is TGTGCCAGCAGCTTTTCGGGGGGCCAAGAGACCCAGTACTTC. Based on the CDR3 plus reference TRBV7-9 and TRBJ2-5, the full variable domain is DTGVSQNPRHKITKRGQNVTFRCDPISEHNRLYWYRQTLGQGPEFLTYFQNEAQLEKSRLLSDRFSAERPKGSFSTLEIQRTEQGDSAMYLCASSFSGGQETQYFGPGTRLLVL.

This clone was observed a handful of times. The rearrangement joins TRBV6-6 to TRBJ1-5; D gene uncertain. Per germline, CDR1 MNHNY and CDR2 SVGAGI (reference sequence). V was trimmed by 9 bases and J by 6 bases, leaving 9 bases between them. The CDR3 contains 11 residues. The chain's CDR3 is CASAPGQPQHF. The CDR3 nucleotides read TGTGCCAGTGCTCCAGGTCAGCCCCAGCATTTT.

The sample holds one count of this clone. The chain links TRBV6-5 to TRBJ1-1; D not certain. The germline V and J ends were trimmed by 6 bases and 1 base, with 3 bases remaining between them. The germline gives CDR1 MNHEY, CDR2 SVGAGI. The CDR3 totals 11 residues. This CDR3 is CASRENTEAFF. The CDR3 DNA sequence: TGTGCCAGCAGGGAGAACACTGAAGCTTTCTTT.

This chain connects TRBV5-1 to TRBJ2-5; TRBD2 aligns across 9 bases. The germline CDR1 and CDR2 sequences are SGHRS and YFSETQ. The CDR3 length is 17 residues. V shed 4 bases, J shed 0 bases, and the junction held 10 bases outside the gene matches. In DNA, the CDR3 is TGCGCCAGCAGCCGGGCGACTAGCGGTGTTTACCAAGAGACCCAGTACTTC. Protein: CASSRATSGVYQETQYF.

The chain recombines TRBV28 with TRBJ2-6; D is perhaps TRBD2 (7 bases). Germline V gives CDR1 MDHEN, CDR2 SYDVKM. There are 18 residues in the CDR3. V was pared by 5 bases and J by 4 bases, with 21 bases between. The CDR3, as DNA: TGTGCCAGCAGTGGCGGGGGCGGACTAGAGTCCGGGGCCAACGTCCTGACTTTC. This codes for CASSGGGGLESGANVLTF. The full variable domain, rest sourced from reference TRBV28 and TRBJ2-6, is DVKVTQSSRYLVKRTGEKVFLECVQDMDHENMFWYRQDPGLGLRLIYFSYDVKMKEKGDIPEGYSVSREKKERFSLILESASTNQTSMYLCASSGGGGLESGANVLTFGAGSRLTVL.

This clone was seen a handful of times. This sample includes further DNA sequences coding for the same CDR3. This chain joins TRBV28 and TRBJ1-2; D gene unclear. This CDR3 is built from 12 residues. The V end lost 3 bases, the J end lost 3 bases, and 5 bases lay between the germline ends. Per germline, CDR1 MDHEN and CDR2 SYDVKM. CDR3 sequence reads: CASSLGDYGYTF. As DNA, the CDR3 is TGTGCCAGCAGTTTGGGTGACTATGGCTACACCTTC.

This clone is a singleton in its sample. The CDR3 region is CASSPGTGPETQYF. CDR3 sequence (DNA): TGTGCCAGCAGTCCCGGGACAGGGCCGGAGACCCAGTACTTC. The chain has TRBV28 and TRBJ2-5, with 9 bases lining up with TRBD1. The CDR3 sequence is 14 residues long. V shed 5 bases and J 5 bases; nucleotides not matched to a gene: 6. In germline, CDR1 is MDHEN, CDR2 SYDVKM. Full variable domain (rest looked up from reference TRBV28 and TRBJ2-5): DVKVTQSSRYLVKRTGEKVFLECVQDMDHENMFWYRQDPGLGLRLIYFSYDVKMKEKGDIPEGYSVSREKKERFSLILESASTNQTSMYLCASSPGTGPETQYFGPGTRLLVL.